This T cell receptor beta chain was observed in a study of cytomegalovirus exposure and HLA in healthy donors. Overall study findings and caveats: Accurate HLA-A and HLA-B prediction from TCR beta sequences was reported for most subjects.

This cohort consisted of healthy bone marrow donors. Both 60 Vbeta primers and 13 Jbeta primers went into the PCR. The method was immunoSEQ multiplex PCR; TCRdb's version includes in-frame clones alone and lacks a portion of them. The sample contains fewer than 100,000 clones, under 75% of which appear only once. Remarks on this clone: Its antigen is undetermined.

V shed 0 bases and J shed 5 bases, with 10 bases lying between them. The CDR3 extends over 15 amino acids. Germline V gene lookup returns CDR1 MNHNS and CDR2 SASEGT. V and J are TRBV6-1 and TRBJ1-4; D is perhaps TRBD1 (6 bases). The sample comprised PBMCs. This TCR was sampled from a female donor in good health and CMV-seronegative. Written as DNA, the CDR3 is TGTGCCAGCAGTGAAGCAGCAGGGGTCAATGAAAAACTGTTTTTT. This codes for CASSEAAGVNEKLFF.